This record covers a single TCR beta chain. Its antigen is still unknown. There are no base qualities to consult, and no much larger clone falls within one base. Sequences GTSNPN (CDR1) and SVGIG (CDR2) are obtained from the germline V gene (reference sequence). The junction shows trimming of 2 bases on V and 0 bases on J, plus 11 bases between the germline ends. The CDR3, cysteine through phenylalanine, is 15 amino acids long. The sequence is cut down to CDR3 DNA, 45 bases in frame from base 1. This sample was included in a study of T cell responses to AZD1222 COVID-19 vaccine (dated by TCRdb to 2020 to 2023). Turning to the overall study: AZD1222 recipients with second doses at about 4 weeks or about 12 weeks were pooled, because spike-specific TCR depth and breadth did not differ between schedules. TCR sequencing was performed for 230 to 250 trial participants, of whom 207 were given two doses of AZD1222 and approximately 26 were given two doses of MenACWY control vaccine. Trial participants were enrolled by age into subgroups of 18-55, 56-69 and 70-plus years, and about 150, 27 and 61 TCR-sequenced participants, respectively, were included in these subgroups. Overall results and qualifications from the work: In the small 56-69-year group, the increase in depth fell short of significance, most likely because of low power. A significant rise in spike-specific TCR breadth and depth was observed after two AZD1222 doses relative to day 0 and relative to MenACWY recipients. Reportedly, close to half of the unique spike-specific TCRs recognized epitopes lying outside the regions that are mutated in the B.1.351 and B.1.1.7 variants. Conclusions about previously exposed vaccinees are limited, since just 5 or 6 AZD1222 recipients were seropositive for SARS-CoV-2 at baseline. Participants were mostly white British, with more females than males. The authors suggested clonal diversity may have been underestimated. Because no day 14 peak-response samples were available, the repertoires could be characterized only after the peak T cell response. CD4 TCRs associated with the vaccine covered the entire spike protein, and the dominant responses were in regions 160-218 and 743-854.

What the time point label conveys for this sample: baseline before first vaccination. The vaccinee samples were drawn from two UK trials, COV001 and COV002, one of which was a single-blind randomized controlled phase 2/3 trial testing AZD1222 (ChAdOx1 nCoV-19) in healthy adults. For TCRbeta chain sequencing, PBMC samples were collected from trial participants at day 0 and at day 28 after the second dose. The CDR3 regions of human TCRbeta chains were analyzed by immunosequencing. From the authors' description of their analysis: TCRs in the repertoires were matched against a reference library of SARS-CoV-2-specific TCRs that had been generated with the MIRA antigen-specificity platform. Breadth meant the fraction of unique TCRs that were SARS-CoV-2-associated, whereas depth meant the fraction of total T cells that were SARS-CoV-2-associated. Each spike-specific TCR was assigned to its reactive spike region and to a CD4 or CD8 class using the MIRA data. Log10-transformed breadth and depth values were compared by one-way ANOVA with Sidak's multiple comparisons tests. TCRdb's version of the immuneACCESS table is confined to in-frame rearrangements and falls short of the full clone set. An unresolved V gene accounts for under half of the shortfall where checked; the remainder is of unknown origin. V and J calls and clone size follow that table, whereas D and trimming were derived from the DNA. Recorded for this sample are some 110,000 clones; around nine tenths of them occurred a single time. The ten largest make up approximately 19% of the sample.

The clonotype comes from an adult in good health. The chain was built from TRBV30 and TRBJ1-5; too little of a D gene remains to name it. The source was peripheral blood, collected on day 0 of AZD1222 vaccination. The CDR3 has the sequence CAWSLAAYSNQPQHF. At the DNA level, the sequence is TGTGCCTGGAGTTTGGCGGCTTATAGCAATCAGCCCCAGCATTTT.